This TCR beta chain is drawn from a study of T cell responses to AZD1222 COVID-19 vaccine (dated by TCRdb to about 2021). In terms of the full investigation: AZD1222 recipients given second doses at about 4 weeks or at about 12 weeks were pooled, since spike-specific TCR depth and breadth were not found to differ between the two schedules. TCR sequencing covered 233 trial participants: 200 to 220 given two doses of AZD1222 and some 25 given two doses of MenACWY control vaccine. Enrollment into the trials was organized by age into subgroups of 18-55, 56-69 and 70-plus years, and those subgroups contained roughly 160, 29 and 62 TCR-sequenced participants, respectively. General findings and caveats noted by the study authors: Only six AZD1222 recipients were SARS-CoV-2 seropositive at baseline, limiting conclusions about previously exposed vaccinees. No day 14 peak-response samples were available, so repertoires were characterized only after the peak T cell response. Nearly half of unique spike-specific TCRs reportedly recognized epitopes outside regions mutated in the B.1.351 and B.1.1.7 variants. Participants were mostly white British, with more females than males. The authors suggested clonal diversity may have been underestimated. The whole spike protein was spanned by vaccine-associated CD4 TCRs, and dominant responses were seen in regions 160-218 and 743-854. In the small 56-69-year group, the increase in depth fell short of significance, most likely because of low power. After two AZD1222 doses, both the breadth and the depth of spike-specific TCRs were significantly higher than at day 0 and than in MenACWY recipients.

The sample's time point label, in plain terms: baseline before first vaccination. Samples from vaccinated people were obtained from the UK trials COV001 and COV002, which included a single-blind randomized controlled phase 2/3 trial of AZD1222 (ChAdOx1 nCoV-19) in healthy adults. For TCRbeta chain sequencing, PBMC samples from trial participants were taken at day 0 and at day 28 after the second dose. The germline V gene provides CDR1 SNHLY and CDR2 FYNNEI. The CDR3 runs 10 amino acids, cysteine and phenylalanine included. Only CDR3 DNA is held: 30 bases, read in frame from base 1. Cut back by 4 bases and 5 bases, the V and J ends lie 2 bases apart. About this clone itself: This clone's antigen is unknown. One base away there is no much larger clone; base qualities are not given. The identical CDR3 is also encoded by other nucleotide sequences in the sample.

The CDR3 regions of human TCRbeta chains were analyzed by immunosequencing. Regarding the original processing steps: Repertoire TCRs were matched against a reference library of SARS-CoV-2-specific TCRs generated with the MIRA antigen-specificity platform. Breadth was defined as the fraction of unique TCRs that were SARS-CoV-2-associated, and depth was defined as the fraction of total T cells that were SARS-CoV-2-associated. Each spike-specific TCR was assigned to its reactive spike region and to a CD4 or CD8 class using the MIRA data. Log10-transformed breadth and depth values were compared by one-way ANOVA with Sidak's multiple comparisons tests. This immuneACCESS table, as held by TCRdb, lists in-frame sequences with V and J called but not all clones. Of the missing ones, under half trace to an unresolved V gene in checked studies; the others have no known cause. D and trimming come from the DNA, and the V and J calls and clone size come from that table. The sample data list tens of thousands of clones, and approximately 90% of these were observed just once. The ten largest clones add up to around 5.2% of the sample.

Sequenced here: peripheral blood, sampled on day 0 of AZD1222 vaccination. The sequence was collected from an adult in good health. Here the chain combines TRBV2 and TRBJ2-5, with the D gene too uncertain to name. CDR3 loop: CASSGETQYF. In nucleotides, the sequence is TGTGCCAGCAGTGGGGAGACCCAGTACTTC.